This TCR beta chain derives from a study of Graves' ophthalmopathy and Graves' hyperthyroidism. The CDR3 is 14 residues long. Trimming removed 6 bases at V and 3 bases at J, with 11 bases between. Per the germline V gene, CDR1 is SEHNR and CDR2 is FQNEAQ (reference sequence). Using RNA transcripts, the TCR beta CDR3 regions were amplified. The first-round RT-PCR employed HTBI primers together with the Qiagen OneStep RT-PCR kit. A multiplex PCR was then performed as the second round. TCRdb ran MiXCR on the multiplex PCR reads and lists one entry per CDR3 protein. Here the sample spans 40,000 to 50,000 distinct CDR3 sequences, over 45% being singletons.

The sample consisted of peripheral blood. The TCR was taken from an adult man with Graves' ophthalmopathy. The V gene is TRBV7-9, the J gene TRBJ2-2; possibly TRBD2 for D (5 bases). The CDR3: CASSEGRDTGELFF. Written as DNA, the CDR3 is TGTGCCAGCAGTGAGGGAAGGGACACCGGGGAGCTGTTTTTT.